Listed below are T cell receptor beta chains from one sample, sequenced in a study of blood T cell repertoires in COVID-19. Libraries were prepared by immunoSEQ multiplex PCR; TCRdb keeps only in-frame clonotypes and omits some of them. The profile shows some 170,000 clones, roughly 89% of them singletons. The sample comprised peripheral blood. These receptors were collected from a woman aged 45-65 years with acute or convalescent COVID-19. The CDR3 runs from the conserved cysteine through the conserved F or W. D genes are given only for firm matches.

d_call j_call v_call cdr3_aa
NA TRBJ2-3 TRBV13 CASSLGTNQVDTQYF
NA TRBJ1-6 TRBV7-9 CASSTGHRSSYNSPLHF
NA TRBJ1-2 TRBV24-1 CATSDSLGDYGYTF
NA TRBJ2-1 TRBV5-5 CASSGGGTAPLDEQFF
NA TRBJ2-1 TRBV4-3 CASSQGGGSSYNEQFF
TRBD2 TRBJ2-7 TRBV5-5 CASSLDPGLAGGPSYEQYF
TRBD1 TRBJ1-2 TRBV29-1 CSVEPRQGAYGYTF
NA TRBJ1-6 TRBV7-9 CASSSEWVGFSNSPLHF
NA TRBJ2-2 TRBV9 CASSTSTRGTGELFF
TRBD1 TRBJ1-4 TRBV30 CAWSVEAGGTEKLFF
NA TRBJ2-2 TRBV7-2 CASSLARLGELFF
TRBD1 TRBJ1-2 TRBV27 CASSLDRALYGYTF
NA TRBJ1-2 TRBV30 CAWSADKSYGYTF
TRBD2 TRBJ2-1 TRBV19 CASSIIAGRGYNEQFF
NA TRBJ2-2 TRBV11-3 CASSNRENTGELFF
NA TRBJ1-4 TRBV18 CASSPPGTTNEKLFF
NA TRBJ1-4 TRBV29-1 CSVTGPGGEKLFF
TRBD2 TRBJ2-3 TRBV9 CASNQAGTSTDTQYF
TRBD2 TRBJ2-5 TRBV28 CASSLAGGQETQYF
TRBD1 TRBJ1-3 TRBV3-1/TRBV3-2 CASSQASGTGLWNTIYF
TRBD2 TRBJ2-7 TRBV6-2/TRBV6-3 CASSSPGTSGSYEQYF
TRBD1 TRBJ1-1 TRBV5-1 CASSLTGGRENTEAFF
NA TRBJ1-1 TRBV30 CAWRYSYEAFF
NA TRBJ2-2 TRBV3-1/TRBV3-2 CASSQDGDSNTGELFF
TRBD2 TRBJ2-5 TRBV19 CAILMASGRSQETQYF
NA TRBJ2-7 TRBV4-1 CASSQWGPYEQYF
NA TRBJ2-7 TRBV4-2 CASSQEGGRKDEQYF
NA TRBJ2-1 TRBV7-2 CASSPVGGKDEQFF
NA TRBJ1-2 TRBV5-1 CASTQLGGGASGGYTF
TRBD2 TRBJ2-2 TRBV5-4 CASSSGLAVNTGELFF
NA TRBJ1-5 TRBV18 CASSSGGDQPQHF
NA TRBJ1-4 TRBV6-5 CASRTGFTNEKLFF
NA TRBJ2-1 TRBV5-6 CASSPGVRSYNEQFF
NA TRBJ2-5 TRBV5-1 CASSLNPRGEQETQYF
NA TRBJ1-1 TRBV4-1 CASSQDTGFTEAFF
TRBD1 TRBJ1-6 TRBV30 CAWSSRGEVHSPLHF
NA TRBJ1-5 TRBV2 CASTRISASGSQPQHF